Shown below are 31 T cell receptor beta chains from a single sample sequenced in a study of blood T cell repertoires in COVID-19 (dated by TCRdb to 2020 to 2021). The receptor library was made with the immunoSEQ multiplex PCR assay. The clones in this table, taken by TCRdb from immuneACCESS, are in-frame only. Not every clone is retained; where verified, under half of the shortfall comes from an unresolved V gene, and the cause of the rest is unknown. The sample table shows 120,000 or so clones, and over 75% are seen once. The top ten clones comprise 25% to 30% of the sample. The sequenced sample consisted of peripheral blood. The receptors originated from a woman aged 80 or older with acute or convalescent COVID-19.

The rearrangement joins TRBV28 to TRBJ1-5; TRBD1 matches 8 bases. This CDR3 has 15 residues. After removal of 3 bases from V and 2 bases from J, the junction contained 3 bases not matched to a gene. Germline CDR1 and CDR2: MDHEN and SYDVKM. The CDR3 DNA sequence: TGTGCCAGCAGTTTCTCGACAGGGGGCAATCAGCCCCAGCATTTT. Translation gives CASSFSTGGNQPQHF.

The chain joins TRBV14 to TRBJ1-1; D ambiguous. In germline, CDR1 is SGHDN, CDR2 FVKESK. The V gene lost 1 base and the J gene lost 2 bases, with 11 bases spanning the gap. CDR3 length: 15 residues. The CDR3 nucleotides read TGTGCCAGCAGCCAAGTAGACGGGTTCAACACTGAAGCTTTCTTT. It yields the protein CASSQVDGFNTEAFF.

There are a few counts of this clone. V gene TRBV14 combines with J gene TRBJ1-6, with TRBD1 as a possible D gene (5 bases). CDR3 length: 14 amino acids. Between the trimmed V and J ends, which lost 3 bases and 4 bases, there was a span of 7 bases. Germline V gives CDR1 SGHDN, CDR2 FVKESK. The CDR3 protein is CASSQGTYNSPLHF. The CDR3 DNA sequence: TGTGCCAGCAGCCAGGGGACTTATAATTCACCCCTCCACTTT.

CDR3 sequence (DNA): TGTGCCAGCTGTGCGGCTGCGGGGGACACTGAAGCTTTCTTT. It is translated as CASCAAAGDTEAFF. V and J are TRBV18 and TRBJ1-1, with a weak D call TRBD1 (5 bases). The V gene's germline CDR1 is KGHSH and CDR2 LQKENI. Deletions cut 7 bases from V and 3 bases from J, with 15 bases between. The length of the CDR3 is 14 residues.

V gene TRBV3-1 (or the pseudogene TRBV3-2) combines with J gene TRBJ1-1; 8 nucleotides line up with TRBD1. The V segment lost 4 bases and the J segment 8 bases; nucleotides outside the gene matches: 9. From germline, CDR1 is LGHDT and CDR2 YNNKEL (reference sequence). This CDR3 has 14 residues. CDR3 sequence (DNA): TGTGCCAGCAGCCGAACAACGGGACAGGTGGAAGCTTTCTTT. This translates into CASSRTTGQVEAFF.

The rearrangement joins TRBV7-2 to TRBJ1-2; weak D call: TRBD1 (5 bases). V dropped 4 bases and J dropped 5 bases, with 14 bases sitting between them. This CDR3 has 14 residues. Germline CDR1 is SGHTA and CDR2 is FQGNSA. DNA for the CDR3: TGTGCCAGCAGCTCACAGACCCGGGGGTATGGCTACACCTTC. Translation gives CASSSQTRGYGYTF.

This chain connects TRBV11-2 to TRBJ1-1, with D possibly matching TRBD1 (6 bases). Germline CDR1 is SGHAT and CDR2 is FQNNGV. Trimming took 1 base from V and 6 from J, leaving 15 bases between them. The CDR3 covers 15 residues. For the CDR3, the DNA is TGTGCCAGCAGCTTAGCAAGGGGGACCGCCGCTGAAGCTTTCTTT. Protein sequence: CASSLARGTAAEAFF.

This clone showed up just once. V is TRBV27 and J is TRBJ1-1; no clear D gene. There are 14 residues in the CDR3. Germline loops: CDR1 MNHEY, CDR2 SMNVEV (reference sequence). With 5 bases removed from V and 5 bases from J, the gap between germline ends came to 15 bases. The CDR3 DNA reads as TGTGCCAGCAGTCCCCGGGGAGGGAGGACTGAAGCTTTCTTT. Protein: CASSPRGGRTEAFF.

This chain uses TRBV10-3 with TRBJ1-1; TRBD1 matches at 8 bases. The CDR3 length is 13 residues. V trimming: 10 bases; J trimming: 0 bases; junction bases outside the gene matches: 4. Germline values: CDR1 ENHRY, CDR2 SYGVKD. The CDR3 here is CATRQGLNTEAFF. CDR3 DNA: TGTGCCACCCGACAGGGGTTGAACACTGAAGCTTTCTTT.

V usage is TRBV4-2 and J usage is TRBJ1-1; 7 nucleotides line up with TRBD1. This CDR3 is built from 16 residues. J gave up 4 bases and V 4 bases, and 12 bases lay outside the gene matches. Germline CDR1 reads LGHNA; CDR2 reads YNFKEQ. The CDR3 nucleotides read TGTGCCAGCAGCCGACAGGGAAGTGTTGGAATCACTGAAGCTTTCTTT. Encoded protein: CASSRQGSVGITEAFF.

This chain connects TRBV5-1 to TRBJ2-7; possible D gene TRBD2, 6 bases. V was clipped by 4 bases and J by 3 bases, with 20 bases between them. The germline gives CDR1 SGHRS, CDR2 YFSETQ. The CDR3 is made up of 16 amino acids. CDR3 region: CASSPSGGPGIYEQYV. CDR3 DNA: TGCGCCAGCAGCCCCTCAGGAGGGCCTGGGATCTACGAGCAGTACGTC.

This CDR3 is CASSPPGIGTEAFF. The CDR3 coding sequence is TGTGCCAGTAGCCCGCCGGGGATTGGGACTGAAGCTTTCTTT. The chain combines TRBV19 with TRBJ1-1; D remains ambiguous. The CDR3 extends over 14 amino acids. Germline loops: CDR1 LNHDA, CDR2 SQIVND (reference sequence). Trimming took off 6 bases at V and 5 bases at J, with 16 bases between the two ends. Full variable domain (outside the CDR3, taken from reference TRBV19 and TRBJ1-1): DGGITQSPKYLFRKEGQNVTLSCEQNLNHDAMYWYRQDPGQGLRLIYYSQIVNDFQKGDIAEGYSVSREKKESFPLTVTSAQKNPTAFYLCASSPPGIGTEAFFGQGTRLTVV.

J is TRBJ1-5 and V is TRBV6-5; D uncertain. The CDR3 sequence is 12 residues long. The V gene's germline CDR1 is MNHEY and CDR2 SVGAGI. V lost 6 bases and J 5 bases, leaving 8 bases between the germline ends. CDR3 amino acids: CASSPPYQPQHF. The CDR3 DNA sequence: TGTGCCAGCAGCCCCCCGTATCAGCCCCAGCATTTT.

V is TRBV9 and J is TRBJ1-2; 8 positions match TRBD1. The length of the CDR3 is 16 residues. Unmatched junction bases numbered 9, after V lost 0 bases and J lost 5 bases. Germline CDR1 reads SGDLS; CDR2 reads YYNGEE. This CDR3 is CASSVAPGQEPYGYTF. The CDR3 DNA reads TGTGCCAGCAGCGTAGCCCCGGGACAGGAACCATATGGCTACACCTTC.

The chain carries TRBV4-2 and TRBJ1-2; the D is unclear. The germline V gene encodes CDR1 LGHNA and CDR2 YNFKEQ. The V and J ends lost 0 bases and 6 bases respectively, with 17 bases between them. The CDR3 has 16 residues. The chain's CDR3 is CASSQDVVASGNGYTF. CDR3 coding DNA: TGTGCCAGCAGCCAAGATGTTGTGGCATCGGGAAATGGCTACACCTTC.

This clone was recorded a few times. V usage is TRBV21-1 and J usage is TRBJ1-3. TRBV21-1 represents a pseudogene. The CDR3 totals 15 residues. CDR3 nucleotides: TGTGCCAGCAGCAAACGACTCGCCTCTGGAAACACCATATATTTT. This sequence encodes CASSKRLASGNTIYF.

This chain uses TRBV5-1 with TRBJ1-2; D is undetermined. The germline V and J ends were trimmed by 5 bases and 10 bases, with 18 bases remaining between them. The CDR3 loop spans 13 amino acids. Per the germline V gene, CDR1 is SGHRS and CDR2 is YFSETQ. The CDR3 nucleotides read TGCGCCAGCAGACTGGGAGGTAGTGCAAACTACACCTTC. Translation: CASRLGGSANYTF.

The rearrangement joins TRBV5-1 to TRBJ1-5; D ambiguous. The V end was cut by 7 bases, the J end by 4 bases, with 15 bases between. The CDR3 is 14 amino acids. CDR1 and CDR2 from the germline V gene are SGHRS and YFSETQ. This CDR3 reads CASGKAGNNQPQHF. The CDR3 region has the DNA TGCGCCAGCGGAAAAGCGGGGAATAATCAGCCCCAGCATTTT.

The CDR3 is CASSEGYGGGSFETQYF. Written as DNA, the CDR3 is TGTGCCAGCAGTGAGGGGTACGGCGGGGGGTCGTTCGAGACCCAGTACTTC. V usage is TRBV2 and J usage is TRBJ2-5; 8 bases are a match to TRBD2. CDR3 size: 17 residues. V shed 3 bases and J 5 bases; nucleotides not matched to a gene: 14. Germline loops: CDR1 SNHLY, CDR2 FYNNEI.

This clone was observed a single time. The V call is TRBV6-1, the J call TRBJ2-7, with D perhaps matching TRBD2 (5 bases). Germline V gene sequence: CDR1 MNHNS, CDR2 SASEGT. Trimming left V 2 bases short and J 3 bases short, with 14 bases between. The CDR3 length is 15 residues. The CDR3 loop is CASSESRAGSYEQYV. The DNA for the CDR3 is TGTGCCAGCAGTGAATCTAGGGCGGGCAGCTACGAGCAGTACGTC.

This clone appeared once. The V call is TRBV5-4, the J call TRBJ2-2, with TRBD1 matching 7 bases. V lost 4 bases, J lost 3 bases, and 3 bases stayed unmatched. The CDR3 is 14 amino acids. Germline V gene lookup returns CDR1 SGHNT and CDR2 YYREEE (reference sequence). The CDR3 DNA reads TGTGCCAGCAGCGGCAGGGGGTACACCGGGGAGCTGTTTTTT. Translation: CASSGRGYTGELFF.

This chain uses TRBV10-3 with TRBJ2-3; 10 positions match TRBD2. Trimming took 3 bases from V and 3 from J; bases not matched to a gene: 6. The CDR3 consists of 16 residues. CDR1 and CDR2 (germline): ENHRY, SYGVKD. The DNA of the CDR3 is TGTGCCATCAGTGAACAGCGGGGGGGCCGTACAGATACGCAGTATTTT. Translating gives CAISEQRGGRTDTQYF.

This clone showed up many times. The chain carries TRBV7-9 and TRBJ2-2, with no clear D. This CDR3 is built from 13 residues. Trimming cost V 3 bases and J 5 bases, with 7 bases left between them. Germline V gene data show CDR1 as SEHNR and CDR2 as FQNEAQ (reference sequence). The CDR3 loop is CASSFGRTGELFF. The CDR3 coding sequence is TGTGCCAGCAGCTTTGGCCGAACCGGGGAGCTGTTTTTT.

This rearrangement joins TRBV4-1 to TRBJ1-2, with D unresolved. The ends were cut back, 2 bases at V and 2 bases at J, with 3 bases in the middle. The CDR3 extends over 12 amino acids. Germline loops: CDR1 MGHRA, CDR2 YSYEKL. DNA of the CDR3: TGCGCCAGCAGCCAAACAAACTATGGCTACACCTTC. Translating it yields CASSQTNYGYTF.

V gene TRBV7-6 combines with J gene TRBJ1-5; D call uncertain. The CDR3 contains 14 residues. Trimming took 2 bases from V and 4 from J, leaving 9 bases between them. CDR1 is SGHVS, CDR2 FNYEAQ, per germline. The CDR3: CASSLRSGNQPQHF. DNA of the CDR3: TGTGCCAGCAGCTTAAGGTCGGGGAATCAGCCCCAGCATTTT.

This sequence joins TRBV6-5 and TRBJ2-2; 8 bases are a match to TRBD2. V lost 6 bases and J lost 6; bases outside the gene matches: 6. Germline V gene sequence: CDR1 MNHEY, CDR2 SVGAGI. CDR3 length: 14 residues. This chain's CDR3 is CASSGGGIAGELFF. The CDR3 DNA sequence: TGTGCCAGCAGCGGGGGGGGGATCGCCGGGGAGCTGTTTTTT.

This chain joins TRBV7-6 and TRBJ2-1, with TRBD2 matching over 10 bases. The germline CDR1 and CDR2 sequences are SGHVS and FNYEAQ. The V segment lost 5 bases and the J segment 5 bases; nucleotides outside the gene matches: 15. The CDR3 has 18 amino acids. For the CDR3, the DNA is TGTGCCAGCAGCCCCTCGGGTTCGGGGCTAGCGGGGGACAATGAGCAGTTCTTC. This translates into CASSPSGSGLAGDNEQFF. Full variable domain (rest looked up from reference TRBV7-6 and TRBJ2-1): GAGVSQSPRYKVTKRGQDVALRCDPISGHVSLYWYRQALGQGPEFLTYFNYEAQQDKSGLPNDRFSAERPEGSISTLTIQRTEQRDSAMYRCASSPSGSGLAGDNEQFFGPGTRLTVL.

The chain couples TRBV6-5 to TRBJ1-6; D possibly corresponds to TRBD1 (5 bases). The ends were cut back, 4 bases at V and 9 bases at J, with 7 bases in the middle. CDR3 length equals 12 residues. Looked up from germline, CDR1 is MNHEY and CDR2 is SVGAGI. CDR3 in amino acids: CASSWQGSPLHF. The CDR3 nucleotides read TGTGCCAGCAGTTGGCAGGGTTCACCCCTCCACTTT.

The chain couples TRBV14 to TRBJ1-5, with 8 bases that match TRBD1. Per germline, CDR1 SGHDN and CDR2 FVKESK. There are 18 residues in the CDR3. The V gene end was trimmed by 0 bases and the J gene end by 3 bases; junction bases not matched to a gene: 10. Here the CDR3 DNA reads TGTGCCAGCAGCCAAGATCACTCCTGGACAGGGTTCAATCAGCCCCAGCATTTT. It encodes CASSQDHSWTGFNQPQHF.

The chain uses TRBV7-2 and TRBJ1-1; unclear D gene. This CDR3 is 14 amino acids long. Per germline, CDR1 SGHTA and CDR2 FQGNSA. Trimming cost V 3 bases and J 3 bases, with 11 bases left between them. The CDR3, as DNA: TGTGCCAGCAGCTTTGACTTCGGTTACACTGAAGCTTTCTTT. This translates into CASSFDFGYTEAFF.

The chain employs TRBV5-1 and TRBJ2-5; a possible D gene is TRBD1 (5 bases). The CDR3 loop spans 16 amino acids. Germline-derived CDR1 and CDR2 are SGHRS and YFSETQ. Between the trimmed V and J ends, which lost 5 bases and 0 bases, there was a span of 17 bases. CDR3 DNA: TGCGCCAGCAGTGGACCTTCAGGGAACTACCAAGAGACCCAGTACTTC. Translated, it gives CASSGPSGNYQETQYF. The full variable domain, rest sourced from reference TRBV5-1 and TRBJ2-5, is KAGVTQTPRYLIKTRGQQVTLSCSPISGHRSVSWYQQTPGQGLQFLFEYFSETQRNKGNFPGRFSGRQFSNSRSEMNVSTLELGDSALYLCASSGPSGNYQETQYFGPGTRLLVL.